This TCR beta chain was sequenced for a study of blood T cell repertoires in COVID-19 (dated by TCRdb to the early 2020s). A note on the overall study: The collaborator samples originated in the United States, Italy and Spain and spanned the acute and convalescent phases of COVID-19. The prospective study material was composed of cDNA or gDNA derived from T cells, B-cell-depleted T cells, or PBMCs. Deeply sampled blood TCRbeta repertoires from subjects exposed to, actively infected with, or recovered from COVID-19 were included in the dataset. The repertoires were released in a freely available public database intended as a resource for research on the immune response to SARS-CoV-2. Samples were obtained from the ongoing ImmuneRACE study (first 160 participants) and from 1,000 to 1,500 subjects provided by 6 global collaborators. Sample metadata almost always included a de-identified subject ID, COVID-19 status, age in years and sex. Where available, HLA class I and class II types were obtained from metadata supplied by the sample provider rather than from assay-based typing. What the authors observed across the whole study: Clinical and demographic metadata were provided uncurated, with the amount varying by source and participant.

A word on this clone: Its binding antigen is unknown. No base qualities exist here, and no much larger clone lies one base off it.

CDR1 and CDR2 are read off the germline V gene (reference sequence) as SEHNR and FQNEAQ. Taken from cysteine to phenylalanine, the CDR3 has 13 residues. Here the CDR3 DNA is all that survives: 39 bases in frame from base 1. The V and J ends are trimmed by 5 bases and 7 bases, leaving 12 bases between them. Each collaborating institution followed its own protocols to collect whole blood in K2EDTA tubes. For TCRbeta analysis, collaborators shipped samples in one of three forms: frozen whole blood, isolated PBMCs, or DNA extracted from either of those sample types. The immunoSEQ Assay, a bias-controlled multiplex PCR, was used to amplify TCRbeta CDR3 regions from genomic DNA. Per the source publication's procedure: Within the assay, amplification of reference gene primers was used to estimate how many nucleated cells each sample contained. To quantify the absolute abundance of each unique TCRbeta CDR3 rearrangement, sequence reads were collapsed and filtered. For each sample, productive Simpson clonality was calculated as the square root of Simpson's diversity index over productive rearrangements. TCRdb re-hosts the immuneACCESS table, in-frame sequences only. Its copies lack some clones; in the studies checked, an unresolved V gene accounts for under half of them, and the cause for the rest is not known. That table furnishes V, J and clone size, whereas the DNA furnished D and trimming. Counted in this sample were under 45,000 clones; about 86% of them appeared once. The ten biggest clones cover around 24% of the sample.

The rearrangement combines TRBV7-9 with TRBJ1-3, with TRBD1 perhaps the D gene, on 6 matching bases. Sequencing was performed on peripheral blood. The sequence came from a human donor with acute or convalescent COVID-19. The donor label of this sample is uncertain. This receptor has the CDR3 CASSPGQPNTIYF. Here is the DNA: TGTGCCAGCAGCCCCGGACAGCCGAACACCATATATTTT.